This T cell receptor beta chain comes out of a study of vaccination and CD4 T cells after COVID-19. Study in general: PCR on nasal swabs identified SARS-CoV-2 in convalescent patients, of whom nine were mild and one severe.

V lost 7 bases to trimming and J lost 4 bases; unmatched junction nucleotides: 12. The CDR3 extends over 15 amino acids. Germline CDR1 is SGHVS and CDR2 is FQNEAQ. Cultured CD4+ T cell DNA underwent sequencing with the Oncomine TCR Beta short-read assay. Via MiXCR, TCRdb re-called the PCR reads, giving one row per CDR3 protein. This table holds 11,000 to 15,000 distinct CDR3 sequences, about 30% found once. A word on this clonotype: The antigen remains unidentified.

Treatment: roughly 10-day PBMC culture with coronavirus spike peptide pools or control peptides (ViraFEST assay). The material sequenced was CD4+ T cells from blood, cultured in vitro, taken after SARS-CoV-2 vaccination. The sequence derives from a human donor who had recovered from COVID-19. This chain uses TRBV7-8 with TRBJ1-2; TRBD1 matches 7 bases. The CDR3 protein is CASTFSGTAPYGYTF. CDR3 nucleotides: TGTGCCAGCACCTTTTCCGGGACAGCGCCCTATGGCTACACCTTC.